A single T cell receptor (beta chain) is shown here with its context. This entry belongs to a study of blood T cell repertoires in COVID-19. Study-level background: Spain, Italy and the United States supplied samples that represented acute and convalescent COVID-19.

CDR3 length: 16 amino acids. Looked up from germline, CDR1 is KGHDR and CDR2 is SFDVKD. With V trimmed by 4 bases and J by 2 bases, 6 bases remained unmatched. In the authors' methods: Reference gene primer amplification gave estimated nucleated cell counts. Sequenced by immunoSEQ multiplex PCR; TCRdb stores in-frame clones only, minus some. The D gene and trimming were derived from the DNA, and the V and J assignments and clone size from that table. The sample has about 62,000 clones; less than 85% are singletons. The receptor comes from a man in his 60s with acute or convalescent COVID-19. The J gene is TRBJ2-2, the V gene TRBV24-1; 7 bases align to TRBD1. Specimen: peripheral blood. For the CDR3, the DNA is TGTGCCACCAGTGACACGGGACAGACTAACACCGGGGAGCTGTTTTTT. This gives the protein CATSDTGQTNTGELFF.